Below, 4 T cell receptor beta chains from the same sample are listed, as sequenced in a study of T cells in Graves' hyperthyroidism and ophthalmopathy. Using RNA transcripts as the source, TCR beta CDR3 regions were amplified. During a first-round RT-PCR of the TCR CDR3, the HTBI primer set was used. TCRdb ran MiXCR on the multiplex PCR reads and lists one entry per CDR3 protein. The table lists 300,000 to 450,000 distinct CDR3 sequences, approximately 13% of them singletons. The specimen was blood. Source of these receptors: a woman aged 60 to 75 with Graves' hyperthyroidism.

This clonotype was observed at least ten times. The chain recombines TRBV24-1 with TRBJ2-1; a weak D match, TRBD1 (5 bases). CDR3 size: 13 residues. Trimming removed 11 bases at V and 0 bases at J, with 10 bases between. Germline CDR1 is KGHDR and CDR2 is SFDVKD. The CDR3 spells CASQGASYNEQFF. The DNA of the CDR3 is TGTGCCAGCCAAGGGGCCTCCTACAATGAGCAGTTCTTC.

This clonotype came up many times. The gene calls are TRBV5-1 and TRBJ2-3; the match to TRBD1 covers 9 bases. V dropped 2 bases and J dropped 2; count of bases not matched to a gene: 6. The germline V gene has CDR1 SGHRS and CDR2 YFSETQ. There are 16 residues in the CDR3. CDR3 in amino acids: CASSFETGGNTDTQYF. Written as DNA, the CDR3 is TGCGCCAGCAGCTTCGAGACAGGGGGTAACACAGATACGCAGTATTTT.

The rearrangement joins TRBV10-1 to TRBJ1-2; D may be TRBD1 (5 bases). The CDR3 runs to 13 residues. The V end was cut by 0 bases, the J end by 8 bases, with 10 bases between. CDR1 and CDR2 from the germline V gene are WNHNN and SYGVQD (reference sequence). The CDR3, as DNA: TGCGCCAGCAGTGAGTCGAAATCAGGGGGCTACACCTTC. Protein: CASSESKSGGYTF.

The sample holds many counts of this clonotype. V is TRBV12-3 or TRBV12-4 and J is TRBJ1-5; D is undetermined. CDR3 size: 15 residues. The ends were cut back, 6 bases at V and 0 bases at J, with 12 bases in the middle. CDR3 in DNA: TGTGCCAGCAGCTCCACTTATAATAGCAATCAGCCCCAGCATTTT. It specifies CASSSTYNSNQPQHF.